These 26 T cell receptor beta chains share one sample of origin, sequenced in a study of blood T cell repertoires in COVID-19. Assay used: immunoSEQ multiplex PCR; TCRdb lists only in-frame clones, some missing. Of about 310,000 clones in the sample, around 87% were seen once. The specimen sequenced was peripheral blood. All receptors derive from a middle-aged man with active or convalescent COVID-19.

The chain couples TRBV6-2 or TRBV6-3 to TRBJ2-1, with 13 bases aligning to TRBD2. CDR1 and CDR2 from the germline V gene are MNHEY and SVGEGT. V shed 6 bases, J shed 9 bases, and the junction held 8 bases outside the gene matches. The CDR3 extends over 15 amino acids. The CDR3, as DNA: TGTGCCAGCAGCTCCGGACTAGCGGGGGTGGGTGAGCAGTTCTTC. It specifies CASSSGLAGVGEQFF.

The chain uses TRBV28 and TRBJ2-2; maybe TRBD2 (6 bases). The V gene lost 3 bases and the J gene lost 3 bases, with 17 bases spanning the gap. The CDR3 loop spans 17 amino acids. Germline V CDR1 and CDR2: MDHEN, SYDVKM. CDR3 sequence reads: CASSFPSTGVDTGELFF. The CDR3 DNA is TGTGCCAGCAGTTTCCCCTCGACGGGGGTGGACACCGGGGAGCTGTTTTTT.

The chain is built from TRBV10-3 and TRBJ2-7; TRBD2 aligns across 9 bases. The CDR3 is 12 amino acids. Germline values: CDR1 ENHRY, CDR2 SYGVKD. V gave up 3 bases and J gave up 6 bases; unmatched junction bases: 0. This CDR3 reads CAISDSGSEQYF. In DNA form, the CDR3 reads TGTGCCATCAGTGATAGCGGGAGCGAGCAGTACTTC.

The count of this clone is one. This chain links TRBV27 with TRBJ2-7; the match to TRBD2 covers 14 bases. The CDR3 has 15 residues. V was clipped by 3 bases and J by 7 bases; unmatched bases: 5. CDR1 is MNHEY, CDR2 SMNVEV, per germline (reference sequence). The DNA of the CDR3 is TGTGCCAGCAGTTTGACTAGCGGGAGGGTCGGTGAGCAGTACTTC. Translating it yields CASSLTSGRVGEQYF.

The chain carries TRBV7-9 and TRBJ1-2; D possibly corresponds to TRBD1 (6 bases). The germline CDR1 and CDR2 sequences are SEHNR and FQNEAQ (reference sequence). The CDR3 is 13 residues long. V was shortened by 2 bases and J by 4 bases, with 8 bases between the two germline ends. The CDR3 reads CASSLMTGYGYTF. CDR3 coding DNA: TGTGCCAGCAGCTTAATGACAGGCTATGGCTACACCTTC.

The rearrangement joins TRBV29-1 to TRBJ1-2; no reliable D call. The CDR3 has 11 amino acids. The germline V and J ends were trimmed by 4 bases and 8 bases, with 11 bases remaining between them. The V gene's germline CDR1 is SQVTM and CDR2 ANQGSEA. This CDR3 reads CSVGPEDGYTF. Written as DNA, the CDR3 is TGCAGCGTTGGCCCGGAGGACGGCTACACCTTC. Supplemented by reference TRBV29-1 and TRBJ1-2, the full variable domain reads SAVISQKPSRDICQRGTSLTIQCQVDSQVTMMFWYRQQPGQSLTLIATANQGSEATYESGFVIDKFPISRPNLTFSTLTVSNMSPEDSSIYLCSVGPEDGYTFGSGTRLTVV.

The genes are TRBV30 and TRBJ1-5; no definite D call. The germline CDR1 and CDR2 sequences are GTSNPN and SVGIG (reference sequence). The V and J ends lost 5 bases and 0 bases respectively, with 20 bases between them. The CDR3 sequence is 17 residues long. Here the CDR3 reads CAWGPDRSPYSNQPQHF. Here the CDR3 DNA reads TGTGCCTGGGGTCCCGACCGTAGCCCTTATAGCAATCAGCCCCAGCATTTT.

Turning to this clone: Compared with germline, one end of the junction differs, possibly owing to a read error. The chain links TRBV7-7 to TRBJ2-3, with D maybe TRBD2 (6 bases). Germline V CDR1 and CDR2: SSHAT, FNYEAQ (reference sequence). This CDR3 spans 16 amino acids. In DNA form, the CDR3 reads TGTGCTAGCAGCCCCGGGGGTTCGCCTAGCACAGATACGCAGTATTTT. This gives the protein CASSPGGSPSTDTQYF.

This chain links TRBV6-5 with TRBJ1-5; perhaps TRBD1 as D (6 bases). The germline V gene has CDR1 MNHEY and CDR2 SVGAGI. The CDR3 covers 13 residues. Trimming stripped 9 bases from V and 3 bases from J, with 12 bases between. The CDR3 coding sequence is TGTGCCAGTAAACAGGGTAACAATCAGCCCCAGCATTTT. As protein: CASKQGNNQPQHF.

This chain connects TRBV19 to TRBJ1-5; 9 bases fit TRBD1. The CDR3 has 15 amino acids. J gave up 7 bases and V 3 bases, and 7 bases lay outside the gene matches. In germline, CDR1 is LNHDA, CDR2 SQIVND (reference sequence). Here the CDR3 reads CASSILTGGWQPQHF. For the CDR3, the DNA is TGTGCCAGTAGTATCTTGACAGGGGGTTGGCAGCCCCAGCATTTT.

CDR3 loop: CASSSGTEGNQPQHF. The DNA of the CDR3 is TGTGCCAGCAGCTCCGGGACAGAAGGTAATCAGCCCCAGCATTTT. This chain uses TRBV7-9 with TRBJ1-5; 7 bases agree with TRBD1. The CDR3 extends over 15 amino acids. With 4 bases clipped from V and 4 bases from J, the junction kept 7 bases outside the gene matches. Germline V gives CDR1 SEHNR, CDR2 FQNEAQ (reference sequence).

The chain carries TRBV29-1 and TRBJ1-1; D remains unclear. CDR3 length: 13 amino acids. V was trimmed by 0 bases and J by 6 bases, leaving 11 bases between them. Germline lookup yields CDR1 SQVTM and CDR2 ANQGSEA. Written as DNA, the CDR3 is TGCAGCGTTGAAGATCCACAGAATGCTGAAGCTTTCTTT. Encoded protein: CSVEDPQNAEAFF.

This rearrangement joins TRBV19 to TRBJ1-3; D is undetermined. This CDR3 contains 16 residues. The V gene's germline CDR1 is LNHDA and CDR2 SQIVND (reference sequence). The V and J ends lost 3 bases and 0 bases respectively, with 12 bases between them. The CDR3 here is CASSIGVQVSGNTIYF. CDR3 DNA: TGTGCCAGTAGTATTGGCGTTCAGGTCTCTGGAAACACCATATATTTT. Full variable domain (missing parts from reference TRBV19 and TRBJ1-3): DGGITQSPKYLFRKEGQNVTLSCEQNLNHDAMYWYRQDPGQGLRLIYYSQIVNDFQKGDIAEGYSVSREKKESFPLTVTSAQKNPTAFYLCASSIGVQVSGNTIYFGEGSWLTVV.

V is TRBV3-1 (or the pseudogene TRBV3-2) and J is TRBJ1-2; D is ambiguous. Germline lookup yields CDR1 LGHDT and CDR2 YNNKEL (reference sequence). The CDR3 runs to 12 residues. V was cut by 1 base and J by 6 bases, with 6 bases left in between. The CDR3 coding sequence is TGTGCCAGCAGCCAAGGGGCAGATGGCTACACCTTC. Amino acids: CASSQGADGYTF.

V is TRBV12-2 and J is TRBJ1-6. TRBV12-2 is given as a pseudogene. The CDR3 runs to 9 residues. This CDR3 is CASRSPLHF. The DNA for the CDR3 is TGTGCAAGTCGTAGTCCCCTCCACTTT.

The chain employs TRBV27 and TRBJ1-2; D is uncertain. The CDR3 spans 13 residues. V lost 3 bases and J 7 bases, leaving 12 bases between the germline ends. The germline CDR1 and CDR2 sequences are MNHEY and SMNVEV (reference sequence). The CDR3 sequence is CASSFLRGGGYTF. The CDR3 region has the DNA TGTGCCAGCAGTTTTCTACGAGGAGGTGGCTACACCTTC.

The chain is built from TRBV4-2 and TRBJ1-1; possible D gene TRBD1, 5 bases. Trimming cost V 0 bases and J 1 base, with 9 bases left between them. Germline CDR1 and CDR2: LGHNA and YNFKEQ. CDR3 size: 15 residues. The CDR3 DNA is TGTGCCAGCAGCCAAGATCGACAGCCGAACACTGAAGCTTTCTTT. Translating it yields CASSQDRQPNTEAFF.

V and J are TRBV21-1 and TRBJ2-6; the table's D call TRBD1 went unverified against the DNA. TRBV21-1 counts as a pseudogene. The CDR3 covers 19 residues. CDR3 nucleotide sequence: TGTGCCAGCAGCAAAGCCCTTAGTCAGGTTCACTCTGGGGCCAACGTCCTGACTTTC. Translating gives CASSKALSQVHSGANVLTF.

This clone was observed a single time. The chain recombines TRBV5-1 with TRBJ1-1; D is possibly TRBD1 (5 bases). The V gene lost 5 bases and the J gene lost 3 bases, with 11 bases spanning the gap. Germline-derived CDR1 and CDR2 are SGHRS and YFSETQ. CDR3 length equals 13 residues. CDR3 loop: CASRPDSYTEAFF. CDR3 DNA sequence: TGCGCCAGCAGGCCCGACAGTTACACTGAAGCTTTCTTT.

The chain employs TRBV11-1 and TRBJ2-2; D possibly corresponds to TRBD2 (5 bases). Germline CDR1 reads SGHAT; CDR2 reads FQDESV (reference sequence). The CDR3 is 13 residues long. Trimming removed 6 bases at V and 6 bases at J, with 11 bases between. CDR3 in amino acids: CASSSLRAGELFF. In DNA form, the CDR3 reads TGTGCCAGCAGTTCCTTGAGGGCCGGGGAGCTGTTTTTT.

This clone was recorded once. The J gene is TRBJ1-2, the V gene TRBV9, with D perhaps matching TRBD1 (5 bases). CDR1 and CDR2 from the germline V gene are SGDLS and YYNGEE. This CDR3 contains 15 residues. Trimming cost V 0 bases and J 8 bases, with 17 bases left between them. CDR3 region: CASSVGGENPRGYTF. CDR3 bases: TGTGCCAGCAGCGTAGGGGGGGAGAACCCTAGGGGCTACACCTTC. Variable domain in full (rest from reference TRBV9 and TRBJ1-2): DSGVTQTPKHLITATGQRVTLRCSPRSGDLSVYWYQQSLDQGLQFLIQYYNGEERAKGNILERFSAQQFPDLHSELNLSSLELGDSALYFCASSVGGENPRGYTFGSGTRLTVV.

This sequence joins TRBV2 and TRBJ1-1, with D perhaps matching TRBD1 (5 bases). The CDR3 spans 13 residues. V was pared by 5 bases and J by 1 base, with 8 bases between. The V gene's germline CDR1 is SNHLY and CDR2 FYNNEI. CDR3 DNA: TGTGCCAGCAGTTTACAGGAGAACACTGAAGCTTTCTTT. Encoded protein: CASSLQENTEAFF.

CDR3 in DNA: TGTGCCAGCAGCCTCATCGACTCCGGGGAGCTGTTTTTT. It yields the protein CASSLIDSGELFF. The chain carries TRBV6-5 and TRBJ2-2; D not certain. Trimming took off 6 bases at V and 6 bases at J, with 11 bases between the two ends. The length of the CDR3 is 13 residues. CDR1 is MNHEY and CDR2 is SVGAGI in the germline V gene.

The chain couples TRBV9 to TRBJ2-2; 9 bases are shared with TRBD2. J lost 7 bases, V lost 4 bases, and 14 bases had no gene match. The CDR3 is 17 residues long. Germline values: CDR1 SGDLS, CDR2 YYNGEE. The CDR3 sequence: CASSPEGGGAGRGELFF. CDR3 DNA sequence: TGTGCCAGCAGCCCAGAGGGCGGGGGGGCCGGACGCGGGGAGCTGTTTTTT.

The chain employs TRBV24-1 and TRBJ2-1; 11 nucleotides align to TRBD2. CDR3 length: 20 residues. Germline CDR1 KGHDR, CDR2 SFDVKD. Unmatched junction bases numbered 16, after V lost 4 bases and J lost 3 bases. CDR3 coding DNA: TGTGCCACCAGTGAAATTCCGGGACTAGCGGATATGGAGGACTACAATGAGCAGTTCTTC. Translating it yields CATSEIPGLADMEDYNEQFF.

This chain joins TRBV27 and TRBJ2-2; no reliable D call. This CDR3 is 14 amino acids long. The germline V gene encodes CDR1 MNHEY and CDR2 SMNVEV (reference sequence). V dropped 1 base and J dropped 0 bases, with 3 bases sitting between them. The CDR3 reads CASSLYTNTGELFF. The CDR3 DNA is TGTGCCAGCAGTTTATACACGAACACCGGGGAGCTGTTTTTT.